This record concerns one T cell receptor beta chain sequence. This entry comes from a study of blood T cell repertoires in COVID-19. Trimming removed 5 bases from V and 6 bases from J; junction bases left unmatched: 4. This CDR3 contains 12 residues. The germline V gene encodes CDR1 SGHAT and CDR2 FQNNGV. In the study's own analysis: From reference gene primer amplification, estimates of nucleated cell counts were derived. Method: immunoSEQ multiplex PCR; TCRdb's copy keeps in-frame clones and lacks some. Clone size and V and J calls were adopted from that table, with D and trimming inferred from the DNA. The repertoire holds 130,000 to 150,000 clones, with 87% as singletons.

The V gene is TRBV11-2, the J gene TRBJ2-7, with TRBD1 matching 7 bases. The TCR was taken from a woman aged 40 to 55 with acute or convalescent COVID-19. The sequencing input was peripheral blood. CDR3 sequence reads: CASSRDSAEQYF. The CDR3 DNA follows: TGTGCCAGCAGCCGGGACAGTGCCGAGCAGTACTTC. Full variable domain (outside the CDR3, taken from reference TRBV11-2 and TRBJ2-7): EAGVAQSPRYKIIEKRQSVAFWCNPISGHATLYWYQQILGQGPKLLIQFQNNGVVDDSQLPKDRFSAERLKGVDSTLKIQPAKLEDSAVYLCASSRDSAEQYFGPGTRLTVT.